This TCR beta chain was sequenced for a study of T cells in Graves' hyperthyroidism and ophthalmopathy. In its sample, this clonotype was seen many times. TCR beta CDR3 sequences were amplified from RNA transcripts. HTBI primers were the set used in a first-round RT-PCR of the TCR CDR3. Via MiXCR, TCRdb re-called the multiplex PCR reads, giving one row per CDR3 protein. The sample comprises fewer than 500,000 distinct CDR3 sequences, roughly 14% of which are singletons, and roughly 13% rests with the top ten. Germline V lookup: CDR1 SGHAT, CDR2 FQNNGV. The CDR3 runs to 15 residues. The V and J ends lost 1 base and 0 bases respectively, with 8 bases between them.

The origin of this receptor is a young man with Graves' ophthalmopathy. Material for sequencing was blood. The genes are TRBV11-2 and TRBJ2-3; D gene ambiguous. This CDR3 is CASSLGASSTDTQYF. The DNA of the CDR3 is TGTGCCAGCAGCTTAGGGGCCAGTAGCACAGATACGCAGTATTTT.